Listed here are 22 T cell receptor beta chains from one sample, sequenced in a study of early T cells in non-severe SARS-CoV-2 infection. TCRdb processed the 5' RACE reads anew with MiXCR; each CDR3 protein has one entry. The table has tens of thousands of distinct CDR3 sequences, around 19% seen once; the top ten hold roughly 10%. Source: whole blood, taken at baseline. Source of these receptors: an adult who was a healthcare worker with PCR-confirmed SARS-CoV-2 infection or an uninfected control (not recorded which).

This clonotype was observed a few times. The V gene is TRBV5-1, the J gene TRBJ2-1; the D gene is possibly TRBD1 (7 bases). Germline V gene lookup returns CDR1 SGHRS and CDR2 YFSETQ. There are 14 residues in the CDR3. The germline V and J ends were trimmed by 4 bases and 6 bases, with 14 bases remaining between them. The CDR3 loop is CASSGGTASNEQFF. In DNA, the CDR3 is TGCGCCAGCAGCGGGGGGACAGCCAGCAATGAGCAGTTCTTC.

The V gene is TRBV29-1, the J gene TRBJ1-6, with 9 positions matching TRBD1. The junction had 22 bases not matched to a gene; V was cut back by 5 bases and J by 8 bases. The length of the CDR3 is 19 residues. The germline gives CDR1 SQVTM, CDR2 ANQGSEA. The CDR3 DNA sequence: TGCAGCGTTAACAACATCGGGACAGGGTTTCGGGAACGTTATTCACCCCTCCACTTT. It encodes CSVNNIGTGFRERYSPLHF.

This clonotype was detected ten times or more. The V and J genes are TRBV29-1 and TRBJ2-2; TRBD2 is a possible D gene (5 bases). CDR1 SQVTM and CDR2 ANQGSEA come from the germline V gene. This CDR3 is 14 amino acids long. V lost 4 bases and J lost 4, with 13 bases in between. CDR3 bases: TGCAGCGTTGTGTCGGGAACGACCACCGGGGAGCTGTTTTTT. Its translation is CSVVSGTTTGELFF.

The CDR3 region is CASSLFSRLSDTQYF. In DNA form, the CDR3 reads TGCGCCAGCAGCTTGTTCAGCAGGCTTTCAGATACGCAGTATTTT. The V gene is TRBV5-1, the J gene TRBJ2-3; D is unresolved. The CDR3 is 15 amino acids. V was pared by 1 base and J by 4 bases, with 13 bases between. Germline-derived CDR1 and CDR2 are SGHRS and YFSETQ. The full variable domain, its missing parts supplied by reference TRBV5-1 and TRBJ2-3, is KAGVTQTPRYLIKTRGQQVTLSCSPISGHRSVSWYQQTPGQGLQFLFEYFSETQRNKGNFPGRFSGRQFSNSRSEMNVSTLELGDSALYLCASSLFSRLSDTQYFGPGTRLTVL.

The chain links TRBV20-1 to TRBJ2-3, with 10 bases fitting TRBD2. In germline, CDR1 is DFQATT, CDR2 SNEGSKA (reference sequence). V was clipped by 1 base and J by 5 bases; unmatched bases: 6. CDR3 length: 15 amino acids. CDR3 in amino acids: CSARASGGARDTQYF. The CDR3 DNA reads as TGCAGTGCTAGAGCGAGCGGGGGGGCCAGAGATACGCAGTATTTT.

This chain uses TRBV11-3 with TRBJ1-1, with D unclear. Germline V gene data show CDR1 as SGHNT and CDR2 as YENEEA. There are 13 residues in the CDR3. V shed 4 bases and J shed 4 bases, with 10 bases lying between them. CDR3 residues: CASSSGTGTEAFF. The DNA for the CDR3 is TGTGCCAGCAGCTCAGGAACGGGCACTGAAGCTTTCTTT.

This chain joins TRBV27 and TRBJ2-5; 8 bases line up with TRBD1. With 6 bases clipped from V and 4 bases from J, the junction kept 7 bases outside the gene matches. Germline lookup yields CDR1 MNHEY and CDR2 SMNVEV (reference sequence). The CDR3 consists of 14 residues. CDR3 in DNA: TGTGCCAGCAGACCGGGACAGGTACGAGAGACCCAGTACTTC. Translated, it gives CASRPGQVRETQYF.

In DNA, the CDR3 is TGTGCCAGCAGCACACCGGGGCAACGAACAGATACGCAGTATTTT. Its protein product is CASSTPGQRTDTQYF. The chain carries TRBV5-6 and TRBJ2-3; D may match TRBD1 or TRBD2 (5 bases each). Germline V gene sequence: CDR1 SGHDT, CDR2 YYEEEE. Trimming took off 4 bases at V and 3 bases at J, with 15 bases between the two ends. There are 15 residues in the CDR3. Together with reference TRBV5-6 and TRBJ2-3, the CDR3 gives the full variable domain: DAGVTQSPTHLIKTRGQQVTLRCSPKSGHDTVSWYQQALGQGPQFIFQYYEEEERQRGNFPDRFSGHQFPNYSSELNVNALLLGDSALYLCASSTPGQRTDTQYFGPGTRLTVL.

This clonotype was detected many times. The CDR3 DNA is TGTGCCAGCAGTTTCGGGGAAATAGCCGGGGAGCTGTTTTTT. Translated: CASSFGEIAGELFF. The J gene is TRBJ2-2, the V gene TRBV12-3 or TRBV12-4; perhaps TRBD2 as D (5 bases). Trimming cost V 3 bases and J 6 bases, with 11 bases left between them. This CDR3 contains 14 residues.

The J gene is TRBJ1-5, the V gene TRBV2, with TRBD1 as a possible D gene (6 bases). CDR3 length: 15 amino acids. CDR1 is SNHLY, CDR2 FYNNEI, per germline. V was cut by 4 bases and J by 1 base, with 11 bases left in between. The CDR3 DNA sequence: TGTGCCAGCAGTGCCTTTGGGGGCAGCAATCAGCCCCAGCATTTT. Amino acid sequence: CASSAFGGSNQPQHF.

The sample holds many counts of this clonotype. This chain links TRBV7-6 with TRBJ1-3, with TRBD1 identical over 8 bases. CDR1 is SGHVS and CDR2 is FNYEAQ in the germline V gene. With V trimmed by 5 bases and J by 3 bases, 9 bases remained unmatched. The CDR3 is 16 amino acids. DNA of the CDR3: TGTGCCAGCAGCCTGCGATCGACAGGGGTTGGAAACACCATATATTTT. Amino acids: CASSLRSTGVGNTIYF.

This clonotype has more than one count but fewer than ten. J is TRBJ2-3 and V is TRBV5-1; unclear D gene. This CDR3 is 12 amino acids long. Germline lookup yields CDR1 SGHRS and CDR2 YFSETQ. V was shortened by 4 bases and J by 4 bases, with 7 bases between the two germline ends. The CDR3: CASSPPSDTQYF. The CDR3 coding sequence is TGCGCCAGCAGCCCGCCGTCAGATACGCAGTATTTT.

This clonotype was found a few times. V usage is TRBV6-5 and J usage is TRBJ1-2; D not certain. The CDR3 sequence is 14 residues long. The germline V gene has CDR1 MNHEY and CDR2 SVGAGI. V gave up 0 bases and J gave up 5 bases, with 10 bases separating them. The DNA for the CDR3 is TGTGCCAGCAGTTACTCCCGGTACCGTTATGGCTACACCTTC. This codes for CASSYSRYRYGYTF.

The genes are TRBV5-1 and TRBJ2-7; D uncertain. Germline V lookup: CDR1 SGHRS, CDR2 YFSETQ. V was cut by 0 bases and J by 6 bases, with 16 bases left in between. The CDR3 sequence is 15 residues long. The CDR3 here is CASSLDRSPTAEQYF. The CDR3 DNA reads as TGCGCCAGCAGCTTGGATCGGTCCCCGACCGCCGAGCAGTACTTC.

The table lists this clonotype with many counts. This chain uses TRBV6-5 with TRBJ1-1; possible D gene TRBD1, 5 bases. Germline assignment: CDR1 MNHEY and CDR2 SVGAGI. The V end was cut by 1 base, the J end by 2 bases, with 11 bases between. The CDR3 has 15 residues. The DNA of the CDR3 is TGTGCCAGCAGTTACTTACGGGGCCGTAACACTGAAGCTTTCTTT. Encoded protein: CASSYLRGRNTEAFF.

This clonotype appeared a few times. The chain combines TRBV20-1 with TRBJ2-1, with 9 bases aligning to TRBD2. Germline CDR1 DFQATT, CDR2 SNEGSKA (reference sequence). V lost 6 bases and J lost 6; bases outside the gene matches: 9. CDR3 length: 14 amino acids. Here the CDR3 reads CSAPAKRGVNEQFF. The CDR3 region has the DNA TGCAGTGCGCCCGCCAAGCGGGGGGTCAATGAGCAGTTCTTC.

The chain joins TRBV6-2 or TRBV6-3 to TRBJ2-5; 11 bases are shared with TRBD2. CDR1 MNHEY and CDR2 SVGEGT come from the germline V gene. V was pared by 2 bases and J by 4 bases, with 9 bases of the junction left unmatched. The CDR3 spans 17 residues. CDR3: CASSYNLAGGRRETQYF. CDR3 sequence (DNA): TGTGCCAGCAGTTACAATCTAGCGGGAGGTCGGCGAGAGACCCAGTACTTC.

The V and J genes are TRBV5-4 and TRBJ2-2; D ambiguous. The CDR3 is 12 amino acids. Germline CDR1 SGHNT, CDR2 YYREEE (reference sequence). V shed 0 bases and J shed 6 bases, with 3 bases lying between them. The CDR3 region is CASSLEAGELFF. CDR3 coding DNA: TGTGCCAGCAGCTTGGAAGCCGGGGAGCTGTTTTTT.

The chain is built from TRBV4-1 and TRBJ2-5, with a possible D match to TRBD1 (5 bases). There are 15 residues in the CDR3. The germline V gene encodes CDR1 MGHRA and CDR2 YSYEKL. V was pared by 4 bases and J by 5 bases, with 17 bases between. The CDR3 DNA is TGCGCCAGCAGCCCAAGATTATTAGGGGCCGAGACCCAGTACTTC. Protein: CASSPRLLGAETQYF.

This chain links TRBV7-9 with TRBJ2-7, with D perhaps given as TRBD1 or TRBD2 (6 bases each). The V gene's germline CDR1 is SEHNR and CDR2 FQNEAQ (reference sequence). CDR3 length equals 14 residues. Trimming stripped 3 bases from V and 6 bases from J, with 15 bases between. CDR3 residues: CASSLGGPHPEQYF. CDR3 sequence (DNA): TGTGCCAGCAGCTTGGGGGGCCCGCATCCCGAGCAGTACTTC.

This chain links TRBV5-4 with TRBJ1-2; D is unclear. Germline assignment: CDR1 SGHNT and CDR2 YYREEE (reference sequence). The length of the CDR3 is 14 residues. Trimming pared 5 bases from V and 4 bases from J, leaving 15 bases between. The CDR3 DNA sequence: TGTGCCAGCAGTAAGACTAGGGTCCCCTATGGCTACACCTTC. This gives the protein CASSKTRVPYGYTF.

This sequence joins TRBV12-3 or TRBV12-4 and TRBJ2-1; TRBD2 aligns across 8 bases. This CDR3 is 16 amino acids long. V lost 5 bases and J lost 8; bases outside the gene matches: 14. CDR3 coding DNA: TGTGCCAGCAGTCCGGGTCCGGGGGGGCCTGTATATGAGCAGTTCTTC. Protein product: CASSPGPGGPVYEQFF.